This T cell receptor (beta chain) was retrieved from a study of blood T cell repertoires in COVID-19. The junction had 7 bases not matched to a gene; V was cut back by 5 bases and J by 2 bases. The CDR3 has 16 residues. Germline CDR1 SGHAT, CDR2 FQNNGV. This table comes from immunoSEQ multiplex PCR, and its TCRdb copy is limited to in-frame clones, with some not included. The repertoire holds around 140,000 clones, with roughly 79% as singletons. This chain joins TRBV11-2 and TRBJ2-3, with 10 nucleotides matching TRBD2. The specimen sequenced was peripheral blood. This receptor was identified in a woman aged 55 to 70 with active or convalescent COVID-19. This chain's CDR3 is CASSPRLAGFTDTQYF. DNA of the CDR3: TGTGCCAGCAGCCCGCGACTAGCGGGCTTCACAGATACGCAGTATTTT.